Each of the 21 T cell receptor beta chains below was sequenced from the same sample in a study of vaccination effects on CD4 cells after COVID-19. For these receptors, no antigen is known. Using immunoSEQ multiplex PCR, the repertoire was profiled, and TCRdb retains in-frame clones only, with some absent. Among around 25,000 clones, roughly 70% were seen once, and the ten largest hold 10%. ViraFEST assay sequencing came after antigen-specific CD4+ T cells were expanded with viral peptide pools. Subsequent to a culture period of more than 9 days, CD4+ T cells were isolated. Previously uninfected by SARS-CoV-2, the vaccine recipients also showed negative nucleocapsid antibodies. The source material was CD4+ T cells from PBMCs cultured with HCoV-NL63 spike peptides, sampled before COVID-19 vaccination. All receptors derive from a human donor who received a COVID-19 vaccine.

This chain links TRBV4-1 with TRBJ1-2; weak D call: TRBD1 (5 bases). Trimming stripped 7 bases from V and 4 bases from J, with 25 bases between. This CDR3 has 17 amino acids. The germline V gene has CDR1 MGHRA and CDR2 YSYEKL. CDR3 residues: CASTHYETASDIYGYTF. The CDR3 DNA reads TGCGCCAGCACCCATTATGAGACAGCTTCGGATATCTATGGCTACACCTTC.

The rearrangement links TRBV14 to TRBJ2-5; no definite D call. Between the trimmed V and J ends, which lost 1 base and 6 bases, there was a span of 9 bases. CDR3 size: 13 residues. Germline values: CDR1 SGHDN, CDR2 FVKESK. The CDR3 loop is CASSQGRAKTQYF. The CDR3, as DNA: TGTGCCAGCAGCCAAGGACGAGCAAAGACCCAGTACTTC.

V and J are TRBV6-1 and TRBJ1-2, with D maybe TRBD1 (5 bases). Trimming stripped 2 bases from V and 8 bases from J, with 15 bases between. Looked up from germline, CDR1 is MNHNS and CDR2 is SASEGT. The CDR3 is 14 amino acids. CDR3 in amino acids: CASSELGGKEGYTF. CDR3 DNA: TGTGCCAGCAGTGAATTGGGGGGAAAGGAAGGCTACACCTTC.

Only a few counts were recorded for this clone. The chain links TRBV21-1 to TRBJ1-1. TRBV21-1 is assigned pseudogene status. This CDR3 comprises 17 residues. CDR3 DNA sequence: TGTGCCAGCAGCATCACGAGGCTTCGTCAGGTCCACACTGAAGCTTTCTTT. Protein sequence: CASSITRLRQVHTEAFF.

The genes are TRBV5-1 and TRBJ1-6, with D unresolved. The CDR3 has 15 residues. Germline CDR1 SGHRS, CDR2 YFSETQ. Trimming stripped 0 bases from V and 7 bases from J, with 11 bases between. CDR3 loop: CASSLDGSTNSPLHF. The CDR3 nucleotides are TGCGCCAGCAGCTTGGATGGCAGCACCAATTCACCCCTCCACTTT.

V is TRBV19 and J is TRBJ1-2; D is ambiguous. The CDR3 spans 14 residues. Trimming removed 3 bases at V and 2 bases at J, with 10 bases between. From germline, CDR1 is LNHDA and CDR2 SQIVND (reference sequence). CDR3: CASSIGQINYGYTF. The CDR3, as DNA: TGTGCCAGTAGTATCGGGCAGATCAACTATGGCTACACCTTC.

CDR3 nucleotide sequence: TGTGCCAGCAGCCGGACACAGCGGTACGACTATGGCTACACCTTC. This encodes CASSRTQRYDYGYTF. This chain joins TRBV5-6 and TRBJ1-2; TRBD1 might be the D (5 bases). Trimming took off 4 bases at V and 3 bases at J, with 16 bases between the two ends. From germline, CDR1 is SGHDT and CDR2 YYEEEE. The CDR3 has 15 residues.

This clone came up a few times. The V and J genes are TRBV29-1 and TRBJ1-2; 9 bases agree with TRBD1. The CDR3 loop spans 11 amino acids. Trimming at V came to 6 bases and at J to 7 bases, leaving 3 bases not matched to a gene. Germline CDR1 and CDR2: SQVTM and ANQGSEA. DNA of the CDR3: TGCAGCGTAGGGGGACAGGGTGGCTACACCTTC. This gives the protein CSVGGQGGYTF.

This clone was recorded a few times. In DNA, the CDR3 is TGTGCCAGCAACATGGACAGGGCGGGAGGCTACACCTTC. Its protein is CASNMDRAGGYTF. The rearrangement uses TRBV11-2 and TRBJ1-2; 8 nucleotides agree with TRBD1. Unmatched junction bases numbered 9, after V lost 7 bases and J lost 8 bases. The germline V gene has CDR1 SGHAT and CDR2 FQNNGV. The CDR3 sequence is 13 residues long.

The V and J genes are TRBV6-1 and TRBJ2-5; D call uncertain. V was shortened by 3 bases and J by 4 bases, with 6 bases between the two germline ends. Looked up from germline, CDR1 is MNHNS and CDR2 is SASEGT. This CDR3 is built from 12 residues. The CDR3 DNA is TGTGCCAGCAGTGACCCAGGAGAGACCCAGTACTTC. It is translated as CASSDPGETQYF.

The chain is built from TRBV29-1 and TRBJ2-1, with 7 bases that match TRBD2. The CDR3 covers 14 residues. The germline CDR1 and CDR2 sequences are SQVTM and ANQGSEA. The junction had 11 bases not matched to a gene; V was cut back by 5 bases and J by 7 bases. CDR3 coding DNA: TGCAGCGTTTTGTTTCGGCGGGAGAAGAATGAGCAGTTCTTC. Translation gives CSVLFRREKNEQFF.

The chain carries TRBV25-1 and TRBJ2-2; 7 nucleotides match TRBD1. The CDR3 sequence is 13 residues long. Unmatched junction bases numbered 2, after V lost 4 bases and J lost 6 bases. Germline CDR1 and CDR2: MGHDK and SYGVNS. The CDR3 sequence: CASSVTGAGELFF. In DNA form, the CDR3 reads TGTGCCAGCAGTGTTACAGGGGCCGGGGAGCTGTTTTTT.

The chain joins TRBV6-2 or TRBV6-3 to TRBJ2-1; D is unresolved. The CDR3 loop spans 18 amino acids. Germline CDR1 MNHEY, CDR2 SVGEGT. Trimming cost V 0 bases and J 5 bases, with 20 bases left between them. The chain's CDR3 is CASSYSSSFGVAHNEQFF. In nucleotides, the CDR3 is TGTGCCAGCAGTTACTCGAGTAGTTTTGGGGTAGCCCACAATGAGCAGTTCTTC.

CDR3 DNA sequence: TGTGCCAGCAGCTTTCCAGGGGGTAACACTGAAGCTTTCTTT. Residues: CASSFPGGNTEAFF. V usage is TRBV5-4 and J usage is TRBJ1-1; 7 bases line up with TRBD1. Losses at the gene ends were 2 bases for V and 2 bases for J; bases not matched to a gene: 3. The CDR3 sequence is 14 residues long. Germline V gene sequence: CDR1 SGHNT, CDR2 YYREEE (reference sequence). The full variable domain, its missing parts supplied by reference TRBV5-4 and TRBJ1-1, is ETGVTQSPTHLIKTRGQQVTLRCSSQSGHNTVSWYQQALGQGPQFIFQYYREEENGRGNFPPRFSGLQFPNYSSELNVNALELDDSALYLCASSFPGGNTEAFFGQGTRLTVV.

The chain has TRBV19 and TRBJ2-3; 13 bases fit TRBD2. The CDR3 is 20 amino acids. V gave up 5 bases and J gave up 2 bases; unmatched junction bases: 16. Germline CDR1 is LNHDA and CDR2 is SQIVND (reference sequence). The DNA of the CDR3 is TGTGCCAGTAGTGCGTTGACAGGTGCGGGACTAGCGGGATACACAGATACGCAGTATTTT. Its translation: CASSALTGAGLAGYTDTQYF.

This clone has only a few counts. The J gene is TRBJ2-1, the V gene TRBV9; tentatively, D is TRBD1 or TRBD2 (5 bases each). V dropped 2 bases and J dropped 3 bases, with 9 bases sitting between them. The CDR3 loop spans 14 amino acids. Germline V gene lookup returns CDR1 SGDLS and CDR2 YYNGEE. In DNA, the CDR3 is TGTGCCAGCAGCGTGGGGGTTCTCTACAATGAGCAGTTCTTC. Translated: CASSVGVLYNEQFF.

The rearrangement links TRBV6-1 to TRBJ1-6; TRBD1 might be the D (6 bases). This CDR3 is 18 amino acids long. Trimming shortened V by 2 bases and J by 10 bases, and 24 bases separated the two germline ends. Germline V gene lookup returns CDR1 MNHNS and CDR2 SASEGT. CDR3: CASSERVSSGDTGSPLHF. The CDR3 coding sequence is TGTGCCAGCAGTGAACGAGTTTCTTCGGGGGACACGGGCTCACCCCTCCACTTT.

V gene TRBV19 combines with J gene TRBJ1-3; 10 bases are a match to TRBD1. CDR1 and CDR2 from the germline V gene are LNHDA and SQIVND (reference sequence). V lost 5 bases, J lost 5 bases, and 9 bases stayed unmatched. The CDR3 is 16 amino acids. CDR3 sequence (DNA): TGTGCCAGTAGTCTAAGACAGGGGGCCTTTAGAAACACCATATATTTT. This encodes CASSLRQGAFRNTIYF.

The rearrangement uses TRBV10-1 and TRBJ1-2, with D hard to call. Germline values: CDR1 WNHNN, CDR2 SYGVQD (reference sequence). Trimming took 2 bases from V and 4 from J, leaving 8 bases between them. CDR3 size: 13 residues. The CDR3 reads CASSEGRAYGYTF. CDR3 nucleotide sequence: TGCGCCAGCAGTGAGGGCCGGGCCTATGGCTACACCTTC.

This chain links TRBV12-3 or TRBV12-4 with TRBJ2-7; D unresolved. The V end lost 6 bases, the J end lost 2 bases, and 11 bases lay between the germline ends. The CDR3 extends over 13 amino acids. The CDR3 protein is CASRQSGTYEQYF. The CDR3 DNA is TGTGCCAGCAGACAATCTGGGACCTACGAGCAGTACTTC.

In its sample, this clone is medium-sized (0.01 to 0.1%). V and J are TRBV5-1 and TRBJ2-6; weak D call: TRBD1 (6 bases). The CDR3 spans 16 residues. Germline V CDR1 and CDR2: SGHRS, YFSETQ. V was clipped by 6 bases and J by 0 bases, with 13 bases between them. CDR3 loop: CASMVAGASGANVLTF. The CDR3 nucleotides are TGCGCCAGCATGGTAGCAGGGGCCTCTGGGGCCAACGTCCTGACTTTC.